The source of this T cell receptor beta chain is a study of Graves' ophthalmopathy and Graves' hyperthyroidism. At the level of the study: Before any treatment was given, at initial diagnosis, peripheral blood was collected.

Isolation of PBMCs was performed using 10 ml of fresh peripheral blood. To note about this clonotype: What it binds is not known.

CDR3 size: 10 residues. Germline CDR1 is SNHLY and CDR2 is FYNNEI. V gave up 6 bases and J gave up 9 bases, with 6 bases separating them. Overall study results and limits: A roughly 81% specificity and 87.88% sensitivity were achieved by a 13-signature model that separated ophthalmopathy from stable hyperthyroidism.

Using RNA transcripts, the TCR beta CDR3 regions were amplified. HTBI-primed first-round RT-PCR preceded second-round multiplex PCR. TCRdb itself ran the multiplex PCR reads through MiXCR, one entry per CDR3 protein. The sample has about 400,000 distinct CDR3 sequences; roughly 21% are singletons. The chain joins TRBV2 to TRBJ2-1; D is undetermined. Material: peripheral blood. The receptor's source is a woman between 18 and 29 years old with stable Graves' hyperthyroidism. Here the CDR3 reads CASSWTEQFF. The CDR3 DNA follows: TGTGCCAGCAGCTGGACTGAGCAGTTCTTC.